The clone carrying this T cell receptor beta chain was counted only a few times. CDR3 length: 12 amino acids. Germline V lookup: CDR1 LGHNT, CDR2 FRNRAP. Trimming removed 1 base from V and 10 bases from J, with 8 bases in between. The PCR contained 60 Vbeta and 13 Jbeta primers. Sequencing was performed with immunoSEQ multiplex PCR; in TCRdb, only in-frame clones are kept and a portion is missing. The sample comprises 100,000 to 150,000 clones, about 10% of which are singletons, and just over 4.5% rests with the top ten. This entry comes from a study of cytomegalovirus exposure and HLA in healthy donors.

The rearrangement links TRBV12-5 to TRBJ2-4; no clear D. Sequencing used PBMCs. The TCR comes from a young woman in good health and CMV-seropositive. The CDR3 region has the DNA TGTGCTAGTGGTTTGGAGAACTTTATTCAGTACTTC. As protein: CASGLENFIQYF.